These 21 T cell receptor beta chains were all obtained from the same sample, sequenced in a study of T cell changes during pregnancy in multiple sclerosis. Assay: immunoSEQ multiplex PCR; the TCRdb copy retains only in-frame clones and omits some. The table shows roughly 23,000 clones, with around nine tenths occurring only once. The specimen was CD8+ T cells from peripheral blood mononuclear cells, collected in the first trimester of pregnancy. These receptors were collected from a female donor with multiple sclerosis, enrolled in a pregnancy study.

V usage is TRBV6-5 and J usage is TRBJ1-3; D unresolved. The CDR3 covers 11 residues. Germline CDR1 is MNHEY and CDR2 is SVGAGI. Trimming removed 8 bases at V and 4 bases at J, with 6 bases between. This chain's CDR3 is CASGRGNTIYF. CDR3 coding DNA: TGTGCCAGCGGCCGCGGAAACACCATATATTTT.

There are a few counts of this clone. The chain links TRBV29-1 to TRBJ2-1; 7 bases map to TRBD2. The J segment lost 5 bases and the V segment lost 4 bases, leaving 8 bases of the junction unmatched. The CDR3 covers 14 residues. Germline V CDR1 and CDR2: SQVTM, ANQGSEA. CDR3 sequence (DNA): TGCAGCGTTGTTGGATTTGCGGGGGACAATGAGCAGTTCTTC. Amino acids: CSVVGFAGDNEQFF.

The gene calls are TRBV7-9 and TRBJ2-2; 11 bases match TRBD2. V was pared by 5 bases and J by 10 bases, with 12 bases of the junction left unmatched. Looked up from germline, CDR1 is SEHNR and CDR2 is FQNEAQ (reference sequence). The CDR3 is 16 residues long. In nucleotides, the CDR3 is TGTGCCAGCAGCACAGGGACTAGCGGTAAAGAGGAGGAGCTGTTTTTT. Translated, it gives CASSTGTSGKEEELFF.

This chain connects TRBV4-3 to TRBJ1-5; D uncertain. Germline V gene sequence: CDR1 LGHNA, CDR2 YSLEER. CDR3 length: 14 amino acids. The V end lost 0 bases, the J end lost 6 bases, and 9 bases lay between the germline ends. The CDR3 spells CASSQDAEVQPQHF. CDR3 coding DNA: TGCGCCAGCAGCCAAGATGCAGAGGTTCAGCCCCAGCATTTT.

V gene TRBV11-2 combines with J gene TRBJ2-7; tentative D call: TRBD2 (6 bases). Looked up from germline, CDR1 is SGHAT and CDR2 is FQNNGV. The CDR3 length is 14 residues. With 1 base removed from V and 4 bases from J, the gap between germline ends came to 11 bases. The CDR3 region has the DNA TGTGCCAGCAGCTTAGGCCCAGCGGGTTACGAGCAGTACTTC. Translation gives CASSLGPAGYEQYF.

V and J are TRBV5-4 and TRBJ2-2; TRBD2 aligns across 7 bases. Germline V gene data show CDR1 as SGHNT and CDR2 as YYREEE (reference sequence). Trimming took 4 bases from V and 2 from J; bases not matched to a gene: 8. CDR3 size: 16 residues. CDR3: CASSPWEGTNTGELFF. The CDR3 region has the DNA TGTGCCAGCAGCCCATGGGAGGGAACCAACACCGGGGAGCTGTTTTTT.

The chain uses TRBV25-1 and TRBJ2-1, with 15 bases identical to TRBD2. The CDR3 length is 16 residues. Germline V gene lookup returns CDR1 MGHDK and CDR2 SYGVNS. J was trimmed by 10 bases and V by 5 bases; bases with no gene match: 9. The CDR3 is CASSSVRTSGREEQFF. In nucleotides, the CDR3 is TGTGCCAGCAGTTCCGTGCGGACTAGCGGGAGGGAAGAGCAGTTCTTC.

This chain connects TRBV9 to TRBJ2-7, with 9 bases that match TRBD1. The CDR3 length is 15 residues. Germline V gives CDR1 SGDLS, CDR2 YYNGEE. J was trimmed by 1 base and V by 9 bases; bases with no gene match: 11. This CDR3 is CANQGGDRESYEQYF. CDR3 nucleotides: TGTGCCAACCAAGGGGGGGACAGGGAGTCCTACGAGCAGTACTTC.

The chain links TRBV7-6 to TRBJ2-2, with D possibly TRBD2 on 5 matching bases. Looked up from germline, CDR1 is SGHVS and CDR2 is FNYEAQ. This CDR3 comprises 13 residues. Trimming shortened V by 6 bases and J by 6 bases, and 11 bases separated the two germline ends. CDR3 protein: CASRPSYPGELFF. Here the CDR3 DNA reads TGTGCCAGCAGACCTAGCTACCCCGGGGAGCTGTTTTTT.

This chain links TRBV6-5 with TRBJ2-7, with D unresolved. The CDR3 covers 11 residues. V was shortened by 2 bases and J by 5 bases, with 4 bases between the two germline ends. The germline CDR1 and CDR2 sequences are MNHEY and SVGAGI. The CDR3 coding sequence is TGTGCCAGCAGTTACACAAACGAGCAGTACTTC. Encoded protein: CASSYTNEQYF.

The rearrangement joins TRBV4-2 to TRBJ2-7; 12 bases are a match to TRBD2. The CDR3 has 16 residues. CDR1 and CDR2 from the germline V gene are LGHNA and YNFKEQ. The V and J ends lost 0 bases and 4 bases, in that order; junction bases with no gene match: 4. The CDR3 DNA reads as TGTGCCAGCAGCCAAGATGAGGGGACTAGCGGGTACGAGCAGTACTTC. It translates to CASSQDEGTSGYEQYF.

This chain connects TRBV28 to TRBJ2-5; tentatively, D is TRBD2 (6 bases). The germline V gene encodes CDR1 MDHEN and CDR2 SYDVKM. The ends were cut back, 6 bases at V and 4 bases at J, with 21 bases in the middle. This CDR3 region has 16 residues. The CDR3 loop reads CASSYNQGLPPETQYF. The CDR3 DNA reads TGTGCCAGCAGCTATAACCAGGGACTTCCGCCAGAGACCCAGTACTTC.

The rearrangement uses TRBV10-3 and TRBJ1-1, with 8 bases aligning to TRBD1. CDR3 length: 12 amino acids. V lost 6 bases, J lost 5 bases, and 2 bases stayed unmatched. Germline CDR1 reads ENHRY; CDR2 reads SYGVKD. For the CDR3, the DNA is TGTGCCATCAGGACAGGGGTGACTGAAGCTTTCTTT. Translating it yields CAIRTGVTEAFF.

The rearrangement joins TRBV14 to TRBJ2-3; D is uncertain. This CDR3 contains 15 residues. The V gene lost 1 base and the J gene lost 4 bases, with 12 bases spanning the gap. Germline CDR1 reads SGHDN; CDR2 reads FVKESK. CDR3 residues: CASSQGAFVADTQYF. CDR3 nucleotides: TGTGCCAGCAGCCAAGGTGCGTTTGTGGCAGATACGCAGTATTTT.

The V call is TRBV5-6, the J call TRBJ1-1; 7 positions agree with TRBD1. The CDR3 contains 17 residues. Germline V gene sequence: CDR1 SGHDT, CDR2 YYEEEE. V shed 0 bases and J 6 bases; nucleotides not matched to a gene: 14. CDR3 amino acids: CASSLEWTGQREAEAFF. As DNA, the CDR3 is TGTGCCAGCAGCTTGGAATGGACAGGCCAAAGGGAGGCTGAAGCTTTCTTT.

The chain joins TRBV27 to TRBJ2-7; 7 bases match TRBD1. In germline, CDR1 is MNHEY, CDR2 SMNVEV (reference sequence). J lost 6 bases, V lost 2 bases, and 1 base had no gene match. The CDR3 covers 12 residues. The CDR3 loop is CASSLPGGEQYF. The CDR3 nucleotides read TGTGCCAGCAGTTTACCAGGGGGCGAGCAGTACTTC.

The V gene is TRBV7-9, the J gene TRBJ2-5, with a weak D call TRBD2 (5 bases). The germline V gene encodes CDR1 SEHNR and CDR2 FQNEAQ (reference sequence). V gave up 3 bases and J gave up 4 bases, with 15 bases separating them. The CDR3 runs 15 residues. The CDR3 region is CASSFSSIAIETQYF. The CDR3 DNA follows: TGTGCCAGCAGCTTTTCTAGCATCGCCATAGAGACCCAGTACTTC.

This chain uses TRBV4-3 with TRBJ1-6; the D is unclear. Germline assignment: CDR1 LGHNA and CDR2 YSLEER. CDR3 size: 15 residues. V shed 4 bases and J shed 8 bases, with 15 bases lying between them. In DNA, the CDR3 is TGCGCCAGCAGCCCTACCGGATGGGGAGATTCACCCCTCCACTTT. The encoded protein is CASSPTGWGDSPLHF.

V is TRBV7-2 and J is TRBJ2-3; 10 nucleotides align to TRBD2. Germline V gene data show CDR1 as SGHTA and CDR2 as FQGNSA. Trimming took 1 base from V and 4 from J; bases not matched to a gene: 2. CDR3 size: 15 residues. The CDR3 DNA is TGTGCCAGCAGCTTAGATCTAGCGGGAGCAGATACGCAGTATTTT. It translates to CASSLDLAGADTQYF. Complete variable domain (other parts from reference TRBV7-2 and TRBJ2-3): GAGVSQSPSNKVTEKGKDVELRCDPISGHTALYWYRQSLGQGLEFLIYFQGNSAPDKSGLPSDRFSAERTGGSVSTLTIQRTQQEDSAVYLCASSLDLAGADTQYFGPGTRLTVL.

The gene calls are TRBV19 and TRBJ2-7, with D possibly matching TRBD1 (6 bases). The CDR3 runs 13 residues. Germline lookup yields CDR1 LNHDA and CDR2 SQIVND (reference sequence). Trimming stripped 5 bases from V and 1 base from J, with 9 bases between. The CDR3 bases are TGTGCCAGTAGTGTACAGGGATCCTACGAGCAGTACTTC. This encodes CASSVQGSYEQYF.

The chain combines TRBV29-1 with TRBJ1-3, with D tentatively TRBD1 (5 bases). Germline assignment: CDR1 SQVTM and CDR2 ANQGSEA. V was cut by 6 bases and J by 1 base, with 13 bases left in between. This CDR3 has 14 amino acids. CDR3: CSVVGGNSGNTIYF. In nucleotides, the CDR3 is TGCAGCGTAGTGGGGGGGAATTCTGGAAACACCATATATTTT.